This T cell receptor beta chain was recorded in a study of cytomegalovirus exposure and HLA in healthy donors (dated by TCRdb to the late 2010s). In terms of the full investigation: An earlier analysis of approximately 640 of the donors reported about 290 Gb of sequence data and more than 90 million unique TCR beta sequences from approximately 180 million T cells. An early release covering around 630 HLA-typed donors comprised about 300 gigabases of sequencing data and roughly 85 million unique TCR sequences. The genetic ancestry cluster associated with self-reported Caucasian donors included about 81% of the roughly 400 genotyped donors. The aim of the study was to test whether cataloging public T cell receptors could identify signatures of past pathogen exposure. The T cell repertoires of about 700 subjects were profiled by immunosequencing and related to cytomegalovirus serostatus. Along with the roughly 710-subject first cohort, a separate validation cohort of over 90 different subjects was used. To predict cytomegalovirus infection status, the study brought together high-throughput TCR immunosequencing, statistical association of individual TCRs with disease status, and machine learning. A later analysis re-examined previously published TCR beta repertoires from more than 600 donors and added high-resolution HLA genotyping to investigate patterns of TCR occurrence. In the later analysis, no new phenotypic data were used to find candidate immune exposures; instead, reliance was placed on TCR beta sequences and their occurrence across donors. An earlier analysis of around 540 of the donors applied high-throughput TCR beta sequencing to assess whether each TCR beta V gene segment acted as functional or pseudogenic. Donor age, sex, ethnicity and CMV serostatus were compiled alongside the repertoire data. In a later genetic analysis, genome-wide SNP genotypes for about three fifths of the 666 donors were used, and that subset was treated as a discovery cohort. All discovery cohort repertoires had been generated using a single sequencing platform. Both class I and class II loci were covered by HLA typing, at four-digit resolution. Typing coverage varied by locus: about 629-640 donors for A, B, C, DRB1 and DQB1; under 550 for DQA1; over 600 for DPA1; some 470 for DPB1. Roughly five DR-DQ haplotypes were treated as single units for association and clustering because of strong linkage in the cohort. Among 398 genotyped donors of the cohort, an average of roughly 240,000 unique TCR beta nucleotide sequences were sequenced per donor, around 20% of them non-productive. Study-wide conclusions, independent of this receptor: According to the authors, the approach could potentially be generalized to other disease states and immunological phenotypes. According to a later analysis, most CMV-associated TCR beta chains appeared to be HLA-restricted, and the HLA associations seemed to be driven largely by CMV exposure. Presence/absence analyses assumed roughly uniform sequencing depth across donors, an assumption that may not hold. According to a later analysis, parvovirus B19, influenza, CMV and Epstein-Barr virus appeared linked to several top co-occurrence clusters. A total of 150 or so TCR beta chains were listed by the study as associated with cytomegalovirus. In an earlier analysis of 587 of the donors, most TCR beta V segments appeared in productive rearrangements about 87% or about 30% of the time, broadly matching IMGT annotations. HLA typing was unavailable for some donors at each locus, so association tests used only the typed subset. Linkage disequilibrium might explain the correlated functional status among segregating V segments, but an unknown experimental factor could not be excluded. The only immune exposure information available for the cohort was CMV serostatus. Specific HLA alleles were associated with roughly 17,000 TCR beta sequences at a false discovery rate of 0.05 in a later analysis. A later genetic analysis associated a missense DCLRE1C variant with V-gene and J-gene trimming of TCR beta chains, and an independent cohort replicated the association. While some public TCRs were present in many individuals, most TCR sequences turned up only very rarely across donors. Strong co-occurrence of HLA alleles, especially DR and DQ, made assigning TCR associations to individual alleles difficult. According to a later analysis, TCR association rates differed among HLA loci, with DRB1 alleles showing the most associated TCRs and HLA-C alleles showing the fewest. In both the original and validation cohorts, the classifier was reported to diagnose cytomegalovirus status with high specificity and sensitivity. The cohort was sequenced for TCR beta chains only, and without alpha or paired-chain data the features that could be detected were limited. A further reported finding was that TCR beta sequences accurately predicted the HLA-A and HLA-B alleles for most subjects in the first cohort. The 87-base-pair reads could not distinguish some IMGT-functional V segments, including TRBV6-2 and TRBV6-3, so those segments were excluded. Three of the identified cytomegalovirus-associated TCR beta chains were confirmed in vitro to be specific for cytomegalovirus antigens. In a later genetic analysis, fewer N-insertions in productive TCRs were reported among donors in an Asian-associated ancestry cluster than the roughly 700-donor mean. Compared with equally common non-associated chains, HLA-associated TCR beta chains in a later analysis were more clonally expanded and had lower generation probabilities. The sequencing pipeline was judged likely to have produced a cluster of highly shared sequence variants as a technical artifact. Because counts were too low, more than 15 rarely observed V segments, including chromosome 9 orphons, were excluded from the earlier analysis of several hundred of the donors.

The method behind the library was the immunoSEQ multiplex PCR assay. For the multiplex PCR, a mixture combining 60 forward primers for TCR Vbeta segments and 13 reverse primers for TCR Jbeta segments was used. The CDR3 region of rearranged TCR beta genes was amplified from genomic DNA with a multiplex PCR assay. On the Illumina HiSeq System, the amplified TCR beta libraries were sequenced as 87-base-pair reads. From the authors' description of their analysis: A later analysis counted about 82 million unique TCR beta chains across the approximately 700 repertoires, and 10 million to 11 million of these chains were shared by at least two donors. Raw reads were error-corrected and collapsed into unique sequences with a nearest-neighbor algorithm that merged closely related sequences to remove PCR and sequencing errors. Alignment of CDR3 sequences to IMGT reference sequences was used to assign V, D and J gene segments. For a sequence to be retained, a match of at least six nucleotides to both a V gene segment and a J gene segment was required. A rearrangement counted as productive if the CDR3 had no stop codons and remained in frame with V and J, and every other rearrangement counted as non-productive. CDR3 was defined according to IMGT convention as the region running from the second conserved V-encoded cysteine to the conserved J-encoded phenylalanine. The earlier analysis of about 620 of the donors excluded sequences that lacked an unambiguous match to a single V gene segment. In an earlier analysis of approximately 610 of the donors, V segments were called functional above 56.7% productive rearrangements and were called segregating when the between-donor standard deviation exceeded 5%. To diagnose cytomegalovirus status from the catalog of TCR beta chain sequences, a statistical classification framework was built. In a later analysis, V and J genes were assigned by comparing TCR nucleotide sequences against IMGT/GENE-DB human TR gene sequences. Using the TCRdist pipeline, a later analysis assigned CDR3 sequences along with most-parsimonious VDJ recombination scenarios. In a later analysis, every TCR beta chain was defined by the combination of its CDR3 amino acid sequence and its V-gene family, and reads without a unique V-gene family were dropped. A later analysis removed 500 to 600 highly shared, low-generation-probability nucleotide sequences to deal with suspected cross-contamination and a sequencing artifact. A later analysis calculated a clonal expansion index for each public chain from normalized within-repertoire ranks of inferred template counts. In a later analysis, generation probabilities were computed using a VDJ recombination model fitted to out-of-frame rearrangements, and the results were checked against IGoR. In a later analysis, hypergeometric tests were used to score TCR-TCR, TCR-HLA and TCR-CMV co-occurrence, with a repertoire-size bias correction applied to TCR pairs. In a later analysis, false discovery rates were estimated by permuting HLA or CMV assignments 20 times. A later analysis grouped co-occurring TCRs with DBSCAN, adding TCRdist sequence similarity when clustering within HLA-allele-positive subsets. Repertoires with fewer than 30,000 or more than 120,000 public chains were left out of co-occurrence clustering, as were four to six repertoires with anomalous nucleotide sharing. TCRdb re-hosts the immuneACCESS table, in-frame sequences only. Its copies lack some clones; in the studies checked, an unresolved V gene accounts for under half of them, and the cause for the rest is not known. The V and J calls and the clone size are those of that table, but D and trimming were determined from the DNA. This sample lists more than 85,000 clones; around 80% were detected once. Jointly, the top ten make up about 5.3% of the sample.

The cohort consisted of 670 or so healthy bone marrow donors. At the time of sampling, every cohort member was nominally healthy, though immune exposures that went unrecorded were likely present. The donor tested CMV seronegative and was one of the 352 seronegative cohort members. Every donor gave a peripheral blood sample, and the peripheral blood mononuclear cells from that sample were used for TCR beta sequencing. The Qiagen DNeasy Blood Extraction Kit was used to extract genomic DNA from the blood cell samples. About this clone: Its binding antigen is unknown. No base qualities exist here, and no much larger clone lies one base off it.

Spanning cysteine to phenylalanine, the CDR3 consists of 14 amino acids. This entry keeps only the CDR3 DNA: 42 bases, framed from base 1. Via the germline V gene, CDR1 is LGHNA and CDR2 YSLEER. The V end loses 1 base and the J end loses 4 bases, and a stretch of 10 bases separates them. Sequenced material: PBMCs. The clonotype comes from a male donor in good health and CMV-seronegative. The V and J segments used are TRBV4-3 and TRBJ1-2, and possibly TRBD1, on 5 matching bases. In nucleotide form, the sequence is TGCGCCAGCAGCCAAGGACAGTCGGGCTATGGCTACACCTTC. It codes for CASSQGQSGYGYTF.